The rows below give T cell receptor beta chains drawn from one sample of a study of blood T cells in healthy people across ages. MiXCR, applied by TCRdb to the 5' RACE reads, yields one record per CDR3 protein. Among about 1.8 million distinct CDR3 sequences listed, roughly 49% were seen once. The sample comprised blood. The receptor set was obtained from a middle-aged woman in good health. The CDR3 runs from the conserved cysteine through the conserved F or W. The D gene is left open where the match is weak. Where a row states a size, it is once, few, many or the class of an expanded clone; other rows omit it.

v_gene	d_gene	abundance	j_gene	CDR3nt	CDR3aa
TRBV2	TRBD2	.	TRBJ2-1	TGTGCCAGCAGTGAAGGCGATAGCGGGAGTTTTAGGGATGAGCAGTTCTTC	CASSEGDSGSFRDEQFF
TRBV15	.	.	TRBJ2-5	TGTGCCACCAGGGTCGGCAGGGGCGAGACCCAGTACTTC	CATRVGRGETQYF
TRBV7-9	TRBD2	.	TRBJ2-1	TGTGCCAGCAGCCCCGCCAGCGGGGGGAGGAATGAGCAGTTCTTC	CASSPASGGRNEQFF
TRBV4-3	.	.	TRBJ1-4	TGCGCCAGCAGCCAAGTCCCCGGAGGGAGGAATGAAAAACTGTTTTTT	CASSQVPGGRNEKLFF
TRBV6-2/TRBV6-3	TRBD2	.	TRBJ2-1	TGTGCCAGCAGTTACAGACGAGCGGGGCGGTCCTACAATGAGCAGTTCTTC	CASSYRRAGRSYNEQFF
TRBV28	.	.	TRBJ1-2	TGTGCCAGCAGTTGTCGGGAGGGGTATGGCTACACCTTC	CASSCREGYGYTF
TRBV28	TRBD2	.	TRBJ2-1	TGTGCCAGCAGTCCACAGACTAGCGGGGGGGCAGATGAGCAGTTCTTC	CASSPQTSGGADEQFF
TRBV4-1	.	.	TRBJ2-7	TGCGCCAGCGGCCAAGATAGGGACGGATTAAGCTCCTACGAGCAGTACTTC	CASGQDRDGLSSYEQYF
TRBV27	TRBD1	.	TRBJ1-1	TGTGCCAGCAGTTTCCCGGGACAGGGGCTGTCTGAAGCTTTCTTT	CASSFPGQGLSEAFF
TRBV20-1	.	few	TRBJ2-6	TGCAGTGCTAGCAGGACATGGGAGAGGTCTGGGGCCAACGTCCTGACTTTC	CSASRTWERSGANVLTF
TRBV6-2/TRBV6-3	.	.	TRBJ2-3	TGTGCCAGCTCAAAGGAGAGGGTAAGGACAGATACGCAGTATTTT	CASSKERVRTDTQYF
TRBV5-1	.	.	TRBJ2-7	TGCGCCAGCAGACCTACCGACACTCTCTACGAGCAGTACTTC	CASRPTDTLYEQYF
TRBV27	TRBD2	.	TRBJ2-1	TGTGCCATTTCGGGAGCTAGCGGCGCCTACAATGAGCAGTTCTTC	CAISGASGAYNEQFF
TRBV7-2	.	.	TRBJ1-2	TGTGCCAGCAGCCTCGACGGGGGGTGGGTAGGGTATGGCTACACCTTC	CASSLDGGWVGYGYTF
TRBV9	TRBD1	.	TRBJ2-7	TGTGCCAGCAGCGAGGAGGACAGGTACGAGCAGTACTTC	CASSEEDRYEQYF
TRBV7-8	.	once	TRBJ1-4	TGTGCCAGCAGCTTAGGAATCGTGTGGGTTCCCCAAGCAACTAATGAAAAACTGTTTTTT	CASSLGIVWVPQATNEKLFF
TRBV28	.	many	TRBJ2-7	TGTGCCAGCAGGCACTACGAGCAGTACTTC	CASRHYEQYF
TRBV20-1	TRBD1	few	TRBJ2-1	TGCAGTGCTAGGGCAGGACAGGCAAATAGTGACAATGAGCAGTTCTTC	CSARAGQANSDNEQFF
TRBV10-3	.	.	TRBJ2-7	TGTGCCATCAGCGCGACCTCCTACGAGCAGTACTTC	CAISATSYEQYF
TRBV9	TRBD1	.	TRBJ2-1	TGTGCCAGCAGCACGGGACAGGCTAACAATGAGCAGTTCTTC	CASSTGQANNEQFF
TRBV4-3	.	.	TRBJ2-3	TGCGCCAGCAGCCAAGATATCGGGAGCACAGATACGCAGTATTTT	CASSQDIGSTDTQYF
TRBV4-1	.	few	TRBJ2-3	TGCGCCAGCAGCAACCGACAGTTCACAGATACGCAGTATTTT	CASSNRQFTDTQYF
TRBV7-2	.	once	TRBJ2-1	TGTGCCAGCAGCATAGGCCCTAAAGAGACCCAGTTCTTC	CASSIGPKETQFF
TRBV29-1	.	.	TRBJ2-5	TGCAGCGTTGGACAGGGACTACGCGTTGAAGAGACCCAGTACTTC	CSVGQGLRVEETQYF
TRBV7-2	TRBD2	.	TRBJ2-1	TGTGCCAGCAGCCCATTGATAGCGGGAGGGGAGTTCTTC	CASSPLIAGGEFF
TRBV20-1	.	.	TRBJ2-1	TGCAGTGCTAGGTGGAGACAGATCAATGAGCAGTTCTTC	CSARWRQINEQFF
TRBV5-1	TRBD2	.	TRBJ2-5	TGCGCCAGCAGCTTGGTAGCGGGGAGAGAAGAGACCCAGTACTTC	CASSLVAGREETQYF
TRBV11-2	.	few	TRBJ2-5	TGTGCCAGCAGCTTCTTATTGGGGGAAGAGACCCAGTACTTC	CASSFLLGEETQYF
TRBV2	TRBD1	few	TRBJ1-2	TGTGCCAGCAGTTGGGACAGGAAAAACTATGGCTACACCTTC	CASSWDRKNYGYTF
TRBV5-4	.	.	TRBJ2-5	TGTGCCAGCAGCTTGGGAGGACCGAACGTGTTGAAGACCCAGTACTTC	CASSLGGPNVLKTQYF
TRBV29-1	.	.	TRBJ2-5	TGCAGCGTTGAGGGTGGGGGGCGGAAAGAGACCCAGTACTTC	CSVEGGGRKETQYF
TRBV12-5	.	.	TRBJ2-3	TGTGCTAGTGGTTTGGGTCCGGGCCGCACAGATACGCAGTATTTT	CASGLGPGRTDTQYF
TRBV7-2	.	few	TRBJ1-1	TGTGCCAGCAGCTACCGGACAGAAACTGAAGCTTTCTTT	CASSYRTETEAFF